The present T cell receptor beta chain was sequenced within a study of OX40 agonist ivuxolimab in advanced cancers. Study context: The patients received ivuxolimab by intravenous route every 2 weeks at 0.01 to 10 mg/kg. Mean age 60 years, range about 20 to 90; about 85% male.

V lost 4 bases and J 9 bases, leaving 16 bases between the germline ends. The CDR3 covers 15 residues. The germline gives CDR1 MNHEY, CDR2 SMNVEV (reference sequence). TCRdb's table, derived via immunoSEQ multiplex PCR, lists solely in-frame clones and lacks some. The data show over 85,000 clones, approximately 93% seen once. This TCR derives from an adult with an advanced solid tumor such as melanoma, head and neck, liver or kidney cancer. The source was CD4+ or CD8+ T cells sorted from blood, collected in a trial of the OX40 agonist ivuxolimab. The V and J genes are TRBV27 and TRBJ1-6; D is unclear. The DNA for the CDR3 is TGTGCCAGCAGTTCCGGGAGAGGAAGGAGTTCACCCCTCCACTTT. Amino acids: CASSSGRGRSSPLHF.